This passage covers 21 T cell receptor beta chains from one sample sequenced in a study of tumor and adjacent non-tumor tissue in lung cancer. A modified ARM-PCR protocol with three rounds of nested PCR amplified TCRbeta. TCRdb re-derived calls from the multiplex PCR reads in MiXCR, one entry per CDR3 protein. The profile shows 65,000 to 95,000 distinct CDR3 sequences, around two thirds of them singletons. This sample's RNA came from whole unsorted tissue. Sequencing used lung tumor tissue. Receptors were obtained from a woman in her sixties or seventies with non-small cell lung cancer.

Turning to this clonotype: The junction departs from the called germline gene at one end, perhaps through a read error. The CDR3 loop is CTNSVEGTGITGNTIYF. The CDR3 DNA reads as TGTACCAACAGCGTAGAGGGGACCGGAATTACTGGGAACACCATATATTTT. The V and J genes are TRBV9 and TRBJ1-3; perhaps TRBD1 as D (5 bases). The germline gives CDR1 SGDLS, CDR2 YYNGEE. This CDR3 has 17 residues.

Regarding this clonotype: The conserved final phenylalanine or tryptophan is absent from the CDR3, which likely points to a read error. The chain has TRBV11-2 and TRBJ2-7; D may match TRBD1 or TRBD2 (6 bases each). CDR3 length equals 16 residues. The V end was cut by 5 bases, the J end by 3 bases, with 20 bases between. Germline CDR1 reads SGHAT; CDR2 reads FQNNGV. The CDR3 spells CASSGGGRDKIYEQYL. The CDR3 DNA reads TGTGCCAGCAGCGGAGGGGGGCGGGATAAGATCTACGAGCAGTACCTC.

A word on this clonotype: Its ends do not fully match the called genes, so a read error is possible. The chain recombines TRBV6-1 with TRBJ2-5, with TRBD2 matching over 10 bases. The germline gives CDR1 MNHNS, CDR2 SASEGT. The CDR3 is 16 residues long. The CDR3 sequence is CAGSEPSGRARETRYF. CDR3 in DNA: TGTGCCGGCAGTGAACCGAGCGGGAGGGCGAGGGAGACCCGGTACTTC.

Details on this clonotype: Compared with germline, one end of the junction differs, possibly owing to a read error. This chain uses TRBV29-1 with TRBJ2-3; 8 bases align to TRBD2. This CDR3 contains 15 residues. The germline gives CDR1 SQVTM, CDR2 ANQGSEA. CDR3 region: CSGHIAGRRTATRYF. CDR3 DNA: TGCAGCGGCCATATAGCGGGACGAAGAACAGCTACGCGGTATTTT.

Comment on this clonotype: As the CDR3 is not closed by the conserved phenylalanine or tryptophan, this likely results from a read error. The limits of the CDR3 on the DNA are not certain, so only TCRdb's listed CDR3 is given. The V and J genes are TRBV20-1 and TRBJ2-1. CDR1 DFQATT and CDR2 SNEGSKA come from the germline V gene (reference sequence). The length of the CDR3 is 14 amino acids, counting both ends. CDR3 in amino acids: CSARDHHTLNEHFY.

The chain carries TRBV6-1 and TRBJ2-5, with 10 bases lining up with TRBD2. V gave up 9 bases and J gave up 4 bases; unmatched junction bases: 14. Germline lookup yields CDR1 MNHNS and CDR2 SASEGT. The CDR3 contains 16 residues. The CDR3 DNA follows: TGTGCCAGACTGAAGGACCAGACTAGCGGGTTAGAGACCCAGTACTTC. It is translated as CARLKDQTSGLETQYF.

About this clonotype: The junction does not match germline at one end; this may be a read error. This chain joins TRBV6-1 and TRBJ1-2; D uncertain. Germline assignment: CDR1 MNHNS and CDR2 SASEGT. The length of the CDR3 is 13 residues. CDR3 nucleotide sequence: TGTGTCAGCGTTCGGGAAACTAACTATCGCTACACCTTC. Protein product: CVSVRETNYRYTF.

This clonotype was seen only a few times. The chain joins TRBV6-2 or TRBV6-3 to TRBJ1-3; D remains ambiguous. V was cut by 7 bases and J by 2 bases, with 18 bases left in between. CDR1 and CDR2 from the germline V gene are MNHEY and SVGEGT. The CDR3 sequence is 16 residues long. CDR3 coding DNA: TGTGCCAGCAACGATCCGGTGCCAGTTCCTGGAAACACCATATATTTT. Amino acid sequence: CASNDPVPVPGNTIYF.

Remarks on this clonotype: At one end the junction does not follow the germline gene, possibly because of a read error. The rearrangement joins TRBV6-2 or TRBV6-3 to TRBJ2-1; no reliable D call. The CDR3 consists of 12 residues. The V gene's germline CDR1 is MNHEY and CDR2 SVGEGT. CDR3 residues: CTSSYSIAEQFF. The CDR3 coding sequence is TGTACCAGCAGTTACTCGATCGCGGAGCAGTTTTTC.

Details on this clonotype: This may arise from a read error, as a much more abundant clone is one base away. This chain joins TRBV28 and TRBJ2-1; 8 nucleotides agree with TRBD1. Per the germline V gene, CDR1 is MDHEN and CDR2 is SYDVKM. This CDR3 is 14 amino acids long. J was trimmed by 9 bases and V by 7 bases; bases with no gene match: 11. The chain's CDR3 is CASKLGTGPIEQFF. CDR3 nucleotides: TGTGCCAGCAAGTTGGGGACAGGTCCCATTGAGCAGTTCTTC. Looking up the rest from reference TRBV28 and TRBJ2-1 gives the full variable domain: DVKVTQSSRYLVKRTGEKVFLECVQDMDHENMFWYRQDPGLGLRLIYFSYDVKMKEKGDIPEGYSVSREKKERFSLILESASTNQTSMYLCASKLGTGPIEQFFGPGTRLTVL.

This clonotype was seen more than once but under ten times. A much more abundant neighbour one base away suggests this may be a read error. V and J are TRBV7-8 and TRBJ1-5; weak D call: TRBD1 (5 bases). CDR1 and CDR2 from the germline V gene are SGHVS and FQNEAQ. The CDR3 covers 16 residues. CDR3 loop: CASSPTPGVSKQPQHF. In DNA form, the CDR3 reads TGTGCCAGCAGCCCCACCCCGGGGGTCAGCAAGCAGCCCCAGCATTTT.

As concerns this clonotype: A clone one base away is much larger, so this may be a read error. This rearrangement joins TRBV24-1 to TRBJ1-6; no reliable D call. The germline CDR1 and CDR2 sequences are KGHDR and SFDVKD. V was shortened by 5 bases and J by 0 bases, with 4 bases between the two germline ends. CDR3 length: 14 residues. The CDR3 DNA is TGTGCCACCAGTGGGAACTCCTATAATTCACCCCTCCACTTT. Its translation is CATSGNSYNSPLHF.

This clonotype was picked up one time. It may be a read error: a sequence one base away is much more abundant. In nucleotides, the CDR3 is TGTGCCAGCAGCTCCACCAATAGGGCCGGGGAGCTGTTTTTT. It specifies CASSSTNRAGELFF. This sequence joins TRBV5-4 and TRBJ2-2; D is ambiguous. Trimming left V 3 bases short and J 6 bases short, with 12 bases between. Germline V CDR1 and CDR2: SGHNT, YYREEE (reference sequence). CDR3 length: 14 amino acids.

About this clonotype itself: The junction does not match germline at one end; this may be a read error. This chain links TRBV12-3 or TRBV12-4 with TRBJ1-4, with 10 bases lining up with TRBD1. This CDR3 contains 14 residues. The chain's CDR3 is CTRSLGTGVEKLFF. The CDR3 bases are TGTACCAGGAGTTTGGGGACAGGGGTCGAAAAACTGTTTTTT.

CDR3 DNA sequence: TGCAGCGTTGCCACTGGGGGGACTAGCAGGTACGAGCAGTACTTC. Protein sequence: CSVATGGTSRYEQYF. The chain recombines TRBV29-1 with TRBJ2-7, with 9 bases identical to TRBD2. Germline V gives CDR1 SQVTM, CDR2 ANQGSEA. The CDR3 spans 15 residues. V lost 4 bases, J lost 4 bases, and 11 bases stayed unmatched.

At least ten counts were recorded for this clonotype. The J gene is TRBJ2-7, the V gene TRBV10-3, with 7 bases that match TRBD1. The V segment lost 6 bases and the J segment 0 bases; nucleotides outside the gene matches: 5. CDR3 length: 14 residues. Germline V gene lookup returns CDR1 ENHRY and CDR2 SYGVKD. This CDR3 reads CAISTPGGSYEQYF. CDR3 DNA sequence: TGTGCCATCAGCACCCCAGGGGGCTCCTACGAGCAGTACTTC.

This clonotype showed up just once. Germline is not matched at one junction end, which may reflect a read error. CDR3 region: CANSYSRTGGLNTEALF. CDR3 DNA: TGTGCCAATAGTTACTCTCGGACAGGGGGATTGAACACTGAAGCTCTCTTT. The rearrangement uses TRBV6-5 and TRBJ1-1; 10 bases line up with TRBD1. This CDR3 comprises 17 residues. Per germline, CDR1 MNHEY and CDR2 SVGAGI.

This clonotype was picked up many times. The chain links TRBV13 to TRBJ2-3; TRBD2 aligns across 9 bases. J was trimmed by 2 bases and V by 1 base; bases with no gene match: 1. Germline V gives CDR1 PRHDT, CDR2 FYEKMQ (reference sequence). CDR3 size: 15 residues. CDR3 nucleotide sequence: TGTGCCAGCAGCTTAGCTAGCGGGACCACAGATACGCAGTATTTT. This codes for CASSLASGTTDTQYF.

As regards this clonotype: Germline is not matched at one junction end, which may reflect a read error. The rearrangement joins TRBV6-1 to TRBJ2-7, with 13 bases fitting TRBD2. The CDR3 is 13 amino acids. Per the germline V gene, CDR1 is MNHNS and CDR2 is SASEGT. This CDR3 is CISEGLAGYEHYF. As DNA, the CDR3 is TGTATCAGCGAGGGACTAGCGGGGTACGAGCATTACTTC.

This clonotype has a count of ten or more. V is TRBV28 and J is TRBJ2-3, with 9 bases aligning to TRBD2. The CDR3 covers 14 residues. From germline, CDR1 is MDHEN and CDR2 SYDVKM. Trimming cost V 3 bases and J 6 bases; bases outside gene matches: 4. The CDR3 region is CASSFSGRGDTQYF. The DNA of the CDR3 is TGTGCCAGCAGTTTTAGCGGGAGAGGTGATACGCAGTATTTT.

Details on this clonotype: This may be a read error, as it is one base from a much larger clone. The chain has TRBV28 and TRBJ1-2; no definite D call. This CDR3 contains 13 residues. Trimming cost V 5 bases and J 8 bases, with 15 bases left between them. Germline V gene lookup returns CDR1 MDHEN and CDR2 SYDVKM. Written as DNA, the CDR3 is TGTGCCAGCAGTCGGATAGGGATTATCGGCTACACCTTC. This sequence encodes CASSRIGIIGYTF.